This is a list of T cell receptor beta chains from one sample in a study of cytomegalovirus exposure and HLA in healthy donors. Some clones are missing from TCRdb's copy, which holds only in-frame ones; the method was immunoSEQ multiplex PCR. The sample yields over 110,000 clones, over 60% seen once. Sequencing was done on a sample of PBMCs. The source is a male donor in good health and CMV-seropositive. The CDR3 runs from the conserved cysteine through the conserved F or W. The order of the fields is J gene, D gene, V gene, clone size, CDR3 protein, CDR3 DNA. The D gene is left open where the match is weak. A clone size is listed for some rows: how often the clone was seen (once, few, many), or a class if it is expanded.

TRBJ1-2	TRBD1	TRBV29-1	NA	CSVVLGTAAF	TGCAGCGTGGTTCTCGGGACAGCCGCCTTC
TRBJ1-1	TRBD1	TRBV7-3	NA	CASSPGTANTEAFF	TGTGCCAGCAGCCCGGGGACAGCGAACACTGAAGCTTTCTTT
TRBJ2-5	NA	TRBV13	NA	CASSLNLLAWSQYF	TGTGCCAGCAGCTTAAACTTACTAGCTTGGTCCCAGTACTTC
TRBJ2-1	TRBD2	TRBV25-1	NA	CASSEYGSGGGSNEQFF	TGTGCCAGCAGTGAATATGGTAGCGGGGGCGGGAGCAATGAGCAGTTCTTC
TRBJ1-5	TRBD1	TRBV28	NA	CASSRNRGPSNQPQHF	TGTGCCAGCAGCCGGAACAGGGGTCCTAGCAATCAGCCCCAGCATTTT
TRBJ2-6	TRBD2	TRBV7-6	NA	CASSLGSGGETSGANVLTF	TGTGCCAGCAGCTTAGGTAGCGGGGGGGAAACCTCTGGGGCCAACGTCCTGACTTTC
TRBJ2-3	TRBD2	TRBV4-1	NA	CASSQAVAGNPLGTQYF	TGCGCCAGCAGCCAAGCGGTAGCGGGGAATCCCCTGGGTACGCAGTATTTT
TRBJ2-3	TRBD2	TRBV14	NA	CASSQDGLASTDTQYF	TGTGCCAGCAGCCAAGACGGACTAGCGAGCACAGATACGCAGTATTTT
TRBJ2-5	TRBD2	TRBV15	NA	CATSSGTTQETQYF	TGTGCCACCAGCAGCGGGACTACCCAAGAGACCCAGTACTTC
TRBJ2-7	TRBD2	TRBV4-2	NA	CASSQDVTSGGKQYF	TGTGCCAGCAGCCAAGATGTGACTAGCGGGGGTAAGCAGTACTTC
TRBJ2-1	NA	TRBV5-1	NA	CASSTYRRNEQFF	TGCGCCAGCAGCACCTATCGGAGGAATGAGCAGTTCTTC
TRBJ1-4	TRBD1	TRBV5-4	NA	CASSSGGTGDEKLFF	TGTGCCAGCAGCTCGGGCGGGACAGGGGATGAAAAACTGTTTTTT
TRBJ2-1	NA	TRBV7-9	NA	CASSLGAGAAANEQFF	TGTGCCAGCAGCTTAGGGGCGGGGGCAGCAGCCAATGAGCAGTTCTTC
TRBJ1-1	NA	TRBV6-4	NA	CASSDGENTEAFF	TGTGCCAGCAGTGACGGAGAGAACACTGAAGCTTTCTTT
TRBJ2-7	NA	TRBV5-4	NA	CASSLTDSYSYEQYF	TGTGCCAGCAGCTTAACCGACTCCTACTCCTACGAGCAGTACTTC
TRBJ1-1	TRBD1	TRBV7-9	NA	CASSPGQVNTEAFF	TGTGCCAGCAGCCCGGGACAGGTGAACACTGAAGCTTTCTTT
TRBJ2-2	TRBD2	TRBV7-9	NA	CASSLGRGGNTGELFF	TGTGCCAGCAGCTTAGGTCGCGGGGGGAACACCGGGGAGCTGTTTTTT
TRBJ1-2	NA	TRBV5-6	NA	CASSIKAGLNYGYTF	TGTGCCAGCAGCATCAAAGCGGGTCTTAACTATGGCTACACCTTC
TRBJ1-1	TRBD1	TRBV4-1	NA	CASSRQGLTEAFF	TGCGCCAGCAGTCGACAGGGATTGACTGAAGCTTTCTTT
TRBJ1-1	NA	TRBV27	few	CASSSPGFGEAFF	TGTGCCAGCAGCTCCCCAGGGTTCGGTGAAGCTTTCTTT
TRBJ2-1	TRBD2	TRBV5-1	NA	CASSLMGTSGGRSYNEQFF	TGCGCCAGCAGCTTGATGGGGACTAGCGGGGGACGCTCCTACAATGAGCAGTTCTTC
TRBJ2-7	NA	TRBV18	NA	CASSLPAGPEQYF	TGTGCCAGCTCACTCCCAGCAGGGCCGGAGCAGTACTTC
TRBJ2-3	TRBD1	TRBV19	NA	CASSRRTGSSTDTQYF	TGTGCCAGTAGTCGCCGGACAGGGTCTAGCACAGATACGCAGTATTTT
TRBJ2-1	NA	TRBV5-6	NA	CASSSETISYNEQFF	TGTGCCAGCAGCTCCGAGACTATATCCTACAATGAGCAGTTCTTC
TRBJ1-1	TRBD1	TRBV5-6	NA	CASGGQTTRRAFF	TGTGCCAGCGGGGGACAGACCACGAGGAGGGCTTTCTTT
TRBJ2-7	NA	TRBV6-5	few	CASSYVSNTYEQYF	TGTGCCAGCAGTTACGTCTCAAACACCTACGAGCAGTACTTC
TRBJ1-5	NA	TRBV5-8	NA	CASSASGRANQPQHF	TGTGCCAGCAGCGCCTCTGGCAGGGCCAATCAGCCCCAGCATTTT
TRBJ2-7	TRBD1	TRBV19	NA	CASSIGTGVYEQYF	TGTGCCAGTAGTATAGGGACAGGGGTCTACGAGCAGTACTTC
TRBJ2-2	NA	TRBV5-4	few	CASSFGGNTGELFF	TGTGCCAGCAGCTTTGGAGGGAACACCGGGGAGCTGTTTTTT
TRBJ2-3	TRBD2	TRBV5-4	NA	CASSFERSGRALADTQYF	TGTGCCAGCAGCTTTGAACGAAGCGGGAGGGCCTTGGCAGATACGCAGTATTTT
TRBJ2-7	NA	TRBV5-1	NA	CASSLEVGEYEQYF	TGCGCCAGCAGCTTGGAGGTCGGGGAGTACGAGCAGTACTTC